Listed below are T cell receptor beta chains from one sample, sequenced in a study of regulatory T cells in long-lasting Graves disease. Using its own MiXCR run on the multiplex PCR reads, TCRdb lists one record per CDR3 protein. The sample lists about 310,000 distinct CDR3 sequences; 22% were seen once. The sequenced sample was peripheral blood mononuclear cells (PBMCs), obtained when the disease was refractory, from a patient treated with antithyroid drugs. The receptors were gathered from a female donor with Graves disease. The CDR3 runs from the conserved cysteine through the conserved F or W. A D gene is named only where the DNA matches it firmly. A row's size may be missing; if present it is once, few, many or a size class.

CDR3 protein	CDR3 DNA	V gene	D gene	clone size	J gene	CDR3 length
CAISYTGRAGANVLTF	TGTGCCATCAGTTATACAGGGAGGGCAGGGGCCAACGTCCTGACTTTC	TRBV10-3	-	-	TRBJ2-6	16
CASSAGQGKNTEAFF	TGTGCCAGCAGCGCTGGACAGGGAAAGAACACTGAAGCTTTCTTT	TRBV7-9	TRBD1	-	TRBJ1-1	15
CASSLDRAGGTDTQYF	TGTGCCAGCAGCTTAGATCGAGCGGGAGGGACAGATACGCAGTATTTT	TRBV11-2	TRBD2	-	TRBJ2-3	16
CASSLNGRDQETQYF	TGTGCCAGCAGTTTAAATGGGCGAGACCAAGAGACCCAGTACTTC	TRBV12-3/TRBV12-4	-	many	TRBJ2-5	15
CASGAGGVRGANTEAFF	TGTGCCAGTGGGGCGGGGGGGGTAAGGGGGGCGAACACTGAAGCTTTCTTT	TRBV25-1	-	few	TRBJ1-1	17
CSAGGLAEETQYF	TGCAGTGCCGGGGGACTAGCGGAAGAGACCCAGTACTTC	TRBV20-1	TRBD2	few	TRBJ2-5	13
CASSIEISTYGYTF	TGTGCCAGTAGTATAGAGATAAGCACCTATGGCTACACCTTC	TRBV19	-	-	TRBJ1-2	14
CAWRTNYGYTF	TGTGCCTGGAGGACCAACTATGGCTACACCTTC	TRBV30	-	many	TRBJ1-2	11
CASSLHFTDTQYF	TGCGCCAGCAGCTTACACTTCACAGATACGCAGTATTTT	TRBV5-1	-	few	TRBJ2-3	13
CAIRGTTRETQYF	TGTGCCATCAGGGGGACTACCCGGGAGACCCAGTACTTC	TRBV10-3	TRBD2	once	TRBJ2-5	13
CASSLYREDSPQHF	TGTGCCAGCAGCCTGTACAGGGAGGACAGTCCCCAGCATTTT	TRBV5-5	-	-	TRBJ1-5	14
CSVEQGSYEQYF	TGCAGCGTTGAGCAGGGGTCCTACGAGCAGTACTTC	TRBV29-1	-	-	TRBJ2-7	12
CASRRGTGGYQPQHF	TGTGCCAGCAGACGTGGGACAGGGGGCTATCAGCCCCAGCATTTT	TRBV6-1	TRBD1	many	TRBJ1-5	15
CASSRTGTSDFLVGGELFF	TGTGCCAGCAGTCGTACCGGGACTAGCGATTTTTTAGTTGGCGGGGAGCTGTTTTTT	TRBV7-3	TRBD2	few	TRBJ2-2	19
CASSHPYRLGSGNTIYF	TGTGCCAGCAGCCACCCCTACCGACTGGGCTCTGGAAACACCATATATTTT	TRBV3-1	-	few	TRBJ1-3	17
CSARGALDTEAFF	TGCAGTGCTAGAGGGGCCCTGGACACTGAAGCTTTCTTT	TRBV20-1	-	-	TRBJ1-1	13
CASSNGGGSDEQYF	TGTGCCAGCAGTAATGGGGGGGGGTCGGACGAGCAGTACTTC	TRBV28	TRBD2	many	TRBJ2-7	14
CASSPDRVRYEQYF	TGTGCCAGCAGTCCGGACAGGGTTCGCTACGAGCAGTACTTC	TRBV12-3/TRBV12-4	TRBD1	many	TRBJ2-7	14
CGLEVKIGGYTF	TGCGGGTTAGAAGTGAAAATAGGTGGCTACACCTTC	TRBV20-1	-	many	TRBJ1-2	12
CASSYSSRGVGETQYF	TGTGCCAGCAGTTACTCGAGTCGAGGGGTTGGAGAGACCCAGTACTTC	TRBV6-5	-	-	TRBJ2-5	16
CATSDLNTDQPQHF	TGTGCCACCAGTGACCTCAACACCGATCAGCCCCAGCATTTT	TRBV24-1	-	-	TRBJ1-5	14
CASSLRFRDRDTGELFF	TGTGCCAGCAGCTTAAGATTCCGGGACCGAGACACCGGGGAGCTGTTTTTT	TRBV7-8	-	many	TRBJ2-2	17
CASSLSPAGRSPLHF	TGTGCCAGCAGTTTATCGCCGGCCGGCAGATCACCCCTCCACTTT	TRBV27	-	-	TRBJ1-6	15
CASSSGGAGEQYF	TGTGCCAGCAGTTCAGGGGGCGCGGGGGAGCAGTACTTC	TRBV28	TRBD1	few	TRBJ2-7	13
CTPFGENEQFF	TGCACCCCATTTGGGGAGAATGAGCAGTTCTTC	TRBV20-1	-	-	TRBJ2-1	11
CASSSTRGAGELFF	TGTGCCAGCAGCTCGACCAGGGGCGCCGGGGAGCTGTTTTTT	TRBV7-9	-	-	TRBJ2-2	14
CASSYYNRARSGNTIYF	TGTGCCAGCAGTTACTACAACAGGGCCCGCTCTGGAAACACCATATATTTT	TRBV6-5	-	few	TRBJ1-3	17
CASGPGGGHHSGSPYEQYF	TGTGCCAGCGGGCCTGGAGGCGGACACCATAGCGGGAGTCCCTACGAGCAGTACTTC	TRBV7-2	TRBD2	many	TRBJ2-7	19
CASSLKGTGELFF	TGTGCCAGCAGTTTGAAAGGGACCGGGGAGCTGTTTTTT	TRBV27	-	few	TRBJ2-2	13
CAWRASVRLAQYF	TGTGCCTGGAGGGCTTCGGTCCGCCTAGCGCAGTATTTT	TRBV30	-	-	TRBJ2-3	13
CATSRRGYPGLASAETQYF	TGTGCCACCAGCAGAAGGGGATACCCGGGACTAGCATCCGCCGAGACCCAGTACTTC	TRBV15	TRBD2	many	TRBJ2-5	19
CASSQVSNNYGYTF	TGTGCCAGCAGCCAAGTATCAAACAACTATGGCTACACCTTC	TRBV9	-	-	TRBJ1-2	14
CASSLTGVENQPQHF	TGTGCCAGCAGCCTTACAGGGGTGGAGAATCAGCCCCAGCATTTT	TRBV6-2/TRBV6-3	TRBD1	few	TRBJ1-5	15
CASRPNRGQALYQPQHF	TGTGCCAGCAGGCCAAATCGGGGGCAGGCCCTCTATCAGCCCCAGCATTTT	TRBV6-1	-	many	TRBJ1-5	17
CASRRLSPGLEQYF	TGTGCCAGCAGAAGACTTTCTCCCGGCCTCGAGCAGTACTTC	TRBV6-1	-	many	TRBJ2-7	14
CASSLTTEDRGRGVSTGELFF	TGTGCCAGCAGCTTAACCACTGAGGACAGGGGGCGCGGAGTGTCTACCGGGGAGCTGTTTTTT	TRBV11-2	TRBD1	few	TRBJ2-2	21
CASSQRILTSGKETQYF	TGCGCCAGCAGCCAAAGGATATTGACTAGCGGGAAAGAGACCCAGTACTTC	TRBV4-1	TRBD2	-	TRBJ2-5	17
CASSPGTTLFSPLHF	TGCGCCAGCAGCCCCGGAACCACGTTGTTCTCACCCCTCCACTTT	TRBV5-1	-	-	TRBJ1-6	15
CASSLSGRRNEQFF	TGTGCCAGCAGCCTAAGCGGGAGACGCAATGAGCAGTTCTTC	TRBV11-2	TRBD2	many	TRBJ2-1	14
CASSLGTGFHEQYF	TGTGCCAGCAGCCTTGGGACAGGGTTCCACGAGCAGTACTTC	TRBV7-2	TRBD1	few	TRBJ2-7	14
CASSSGTEYEQYF	TGCGCCAGCAGCTCCGGGACGGAATACGAGCAGTACTTC	TRBV5-1	-	few	TRBJ2-7	13
CASGRRGGYYEQYF	TGTGCCAGCGGCCGGAGGGGGGGTTACTACGAGCAGTACTTC	TRBV6-2/TRBV6-3	-	few	TRBJ2-7	14